The clone carrying this TCR beta chain was picked up many times. Its antigen remains unidentified. Unique molecular identifiers were used to barcode this TCRbeta library. TCRdb re-called the PCR reads with MiXCR, one entry per CDR3 protein. The sample shows some 200,000 distinct CDR3 sequences, around 5.9% of them seen only once. These data belong to a study of T-cell reconstitution after alpha-beta-depleted transplantation in children. The study's findings and limits: Newly made T cells mostly supplied T-cell counts and diversity one year after transplant. From surviving recipient T cells and thymic progenitors came the high day-60 TCRbeta diversity observed in some patients. Several hundred expanded graft clones reportedly were the source of alpha-beta T cells about two months after transplant.

Material: PBMCs, obtained before TCRalphabeta/CD19-depleted stem cell transplant. The source of this sequence is a girl less than two years old with combined immunodeficiency, due to receive a stem cell transplant.

This chain's CDR3 is CSARAWNTGELFF. The CDR3 region has the DNA TGCAGTGCTAGAGCTTGGAACACCGGGGAGCTGTTTTTT. V and J are TRBV20-1 and TRBJ2-2; D remains unclear. The V end was cut by 1 base, the J end by 1 base, with 4 bases between. CDR1 DFQATT and CDR2 SNEGSKA come from the germline V gene (reference sequence). CDR3 length equals 13 residues.